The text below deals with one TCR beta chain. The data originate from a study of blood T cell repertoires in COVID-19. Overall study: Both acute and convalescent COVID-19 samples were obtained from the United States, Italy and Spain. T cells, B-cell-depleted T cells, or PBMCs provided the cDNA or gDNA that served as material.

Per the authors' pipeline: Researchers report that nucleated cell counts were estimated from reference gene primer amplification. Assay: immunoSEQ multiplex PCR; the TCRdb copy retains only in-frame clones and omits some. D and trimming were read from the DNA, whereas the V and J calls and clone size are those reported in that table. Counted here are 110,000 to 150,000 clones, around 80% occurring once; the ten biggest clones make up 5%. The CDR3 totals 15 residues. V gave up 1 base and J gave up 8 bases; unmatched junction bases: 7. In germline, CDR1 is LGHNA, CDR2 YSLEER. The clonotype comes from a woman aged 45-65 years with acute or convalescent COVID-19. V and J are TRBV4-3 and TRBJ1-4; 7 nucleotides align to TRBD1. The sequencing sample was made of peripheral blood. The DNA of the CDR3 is TGCGCCAGCAGCCAAGGTGACAGGGAGGCGGAAAAACTGTTTTTT. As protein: CASSQGDREAEKLFF.